The T cell receptor beta chain described here comes from a study of shared clonotypes between healthy human individuals. Study at large: CD4 naive and CD4 memory each took three plates per donor, while CD8 naive took two and CD8 memory one. Findings and caveats of the study: A handful of donors had about 5% of their naive CD4 clonotypes in common.

Germline lookup yields CDR1 SQVTM and CDR2 ANQGSEA. Between the trimmed V and J ends, which lost 5 bases and 1 base, there was a span of 8 bases. This CDR3 region has 12 residues. The study drew all its donors from Caucasian adults living in Nashville, Tennessee. Only a few counts were recorded for this clone. The antigen is unknown. Sequencing was at deep level. Assay: immunoSEQ multiplex PCR; the TCRdb copy retains only in-frame clones and omits some. The sample includes about 990,000 clones, around three quarters of them seen just once. The receptor was derived from a man aged 18 to 30 in good health. Some clones in this sample may be carry-over from other donors' samples. This sequence joins TRBV29-1 and TRBJ1-1; a weak D match, TRBD1 (5 bases). The sequenced sample was memory CD4+ T cells from PBMCs. Subset here: CD45RA-negative fraction. CDR3: CSVTDRNTEAFF. The CDR3 coding sequence is TGCAGCGTTACAGACAGGAACACTGAAGCTTTCTTT.